This TCR beta chain stems from a study of blood T cell repertoires in COVID-19. V shed 7 bases and J shed 5 bases, with 17 bases lying between them. The CDR3 runs to 14 residues. Germline-derived CDR1 and CDR2 are LNHDA and SQIVND (reference sequence). The assay was immunoSEQ multiplex PCR, and TCRdb's table has in-frame clones only and misses some. This sample has under 200,000 clones; approximately 88% occur once, and the top ten carry about 10%. The chain carries TRBV19 and TRBJ1-1; tentatively, D is TRBD1 (6 bases). The source of this sequence is an elderly woman with active or convalescent COVID-19. Sequenced sample: peripheral blood. CDR3 DNA: TGTGCCAGTATCCTGCAGGGCCAGGGGACTGAAGCTTTCTTT. This sequence encodes CASILQGQGTEAFF.